This entry concerns a single TCR beta chain. The sample belongs to a study of blood T cell repertoires in COVID-19. Study-level background: Acute-phase and convalescent COVID-19 samples originated in the United States, Italy and Spain. T cells, B-cell-depleted T cells, or PBMCs provided the cDNA or gDNA that served as material.

Germline V gene lookup returns CDR1 SGHTA and CDR2 FQGNSA. CDR3 length: 11 residues. The V end was cut by 4 bases, the J end by 12 bases, with 13 bases between. Some clones are missing from TCRdb's copy, which holds only in-frame ones; the method was immunoSEQ multiplex PCR. The repertoire has some 120,000 clones, about 80% of them found once; the top ten carry 16%. The source is a woman in her forties or fifties with acute or convalescent COVID-19. V gene TRBV7-2 combines with J gene TRBJ2-7; D unclear. The sample consisted of peripheral blood. CDR3 bases: TGTGCCAGCAGCTCCTGGGCTGCCGTGTACTTC. Translation: CASSSWAAVYF.